This T cell receptor beta chain is from a study of blood T cell repertoires in COVID-19. For the study at large: COVID-19 samples collected from the United States, Italy and Spain covered acute and convalescent phases. Nucleic acid was either cDNA or gDNA, and it came from T cells, B-cell-depleted T cells, or PBMCs.

V trimming: 1 base; J trimming: 3 bases; junction bases outside the gene matches: 5. The CDR3 totals 16 residues. Per the germline V gene, CDR1 is SGHVS and CDR2 is FQNEAQ. Generated by immunoSEQ multiplex PCR, the TCRdb table keeps only in-frame clones and is missing some. Of some 160,000 clones detected, 83% appear once; the ten largest clones hold about 1.5%. This clone came up a few times. The sequence was collected from a human donor in a cohort sampled during active COVID-19. Sequences were obtained from peripheral blood. The gene calls are TRBV7-8 and TRBJ2-1, with 8 bases that match TRBD2. The CDR3 region has the DNA TGTGCCAGCAGCTTAGGACAGCGGGGGAGCTACAATGAGCAGTTCTTC. Translation: CASSLGQRGSYNEQFF.